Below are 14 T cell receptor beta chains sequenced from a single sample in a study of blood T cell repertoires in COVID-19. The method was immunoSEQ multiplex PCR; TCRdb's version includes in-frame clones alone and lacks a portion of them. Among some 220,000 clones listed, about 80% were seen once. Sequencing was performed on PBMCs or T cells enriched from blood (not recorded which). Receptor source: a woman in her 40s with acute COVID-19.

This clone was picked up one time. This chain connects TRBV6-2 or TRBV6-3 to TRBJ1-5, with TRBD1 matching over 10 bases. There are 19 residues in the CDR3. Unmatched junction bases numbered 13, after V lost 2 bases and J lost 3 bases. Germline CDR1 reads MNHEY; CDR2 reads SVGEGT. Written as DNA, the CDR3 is TGTGCCAGCAGTTACCCGACGTCCGGGACAGGGGAGACCAATCAGCCCCAGCATTTT. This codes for CASSYPTSGTGETNQPQHF.

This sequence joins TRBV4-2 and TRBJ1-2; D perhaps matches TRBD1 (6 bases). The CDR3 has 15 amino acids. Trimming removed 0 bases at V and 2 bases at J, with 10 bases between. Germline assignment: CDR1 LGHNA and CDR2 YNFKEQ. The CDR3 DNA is TGTGCCAGCAGCCAAGATATCACAGGGAACTATGGCTACACCTTC. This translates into CASSQDITGNYGYTF.

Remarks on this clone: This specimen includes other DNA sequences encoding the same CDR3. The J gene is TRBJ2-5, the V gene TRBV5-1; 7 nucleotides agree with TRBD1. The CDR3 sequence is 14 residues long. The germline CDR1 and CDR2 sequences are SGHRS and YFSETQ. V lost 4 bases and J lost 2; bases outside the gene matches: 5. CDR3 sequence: CASSPGQAQETQYF. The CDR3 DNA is TGCGCCAGCAGCCCAGGACAGGCTCAAGAGACCCAGTACTTC.

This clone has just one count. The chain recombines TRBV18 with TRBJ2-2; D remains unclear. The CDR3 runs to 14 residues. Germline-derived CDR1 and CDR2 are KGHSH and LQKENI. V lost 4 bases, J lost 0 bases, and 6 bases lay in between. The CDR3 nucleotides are TGTGCCAGCTCACGGCAGGCGAACACCGGGGAGCTGTTTTTT. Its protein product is CASSRQANTGELFF.

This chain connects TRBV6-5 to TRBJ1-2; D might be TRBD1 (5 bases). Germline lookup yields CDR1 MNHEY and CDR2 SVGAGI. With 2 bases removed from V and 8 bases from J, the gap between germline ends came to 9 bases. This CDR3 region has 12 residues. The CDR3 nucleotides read TGTGCCAGCAGTTACAGGGGTTTAGGCTACACCTTC. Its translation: CASSYRGLGYTF.

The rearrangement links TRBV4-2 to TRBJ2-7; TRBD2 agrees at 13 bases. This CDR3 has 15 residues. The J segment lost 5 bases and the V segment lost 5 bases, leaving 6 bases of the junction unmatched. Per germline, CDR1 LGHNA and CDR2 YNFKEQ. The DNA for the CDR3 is TGTGCCAGCAGCTTAGGACTAGCGGGGGTCAACGAGCAGTACTTC. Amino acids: CASSLGLAGVNEQYF.

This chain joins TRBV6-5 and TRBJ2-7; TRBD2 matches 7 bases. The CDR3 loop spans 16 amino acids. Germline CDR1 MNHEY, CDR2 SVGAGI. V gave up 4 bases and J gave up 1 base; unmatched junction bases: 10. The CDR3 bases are TGTGCCAGCAGTTCCCCAGGTCGCGGGGGTTCCTACGAGCAGTACTTC. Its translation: CASSSPGRGGSYEQYF.

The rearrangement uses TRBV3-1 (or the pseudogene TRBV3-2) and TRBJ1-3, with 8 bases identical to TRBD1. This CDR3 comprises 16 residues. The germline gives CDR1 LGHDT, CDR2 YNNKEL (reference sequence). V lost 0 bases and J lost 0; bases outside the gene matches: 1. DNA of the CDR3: TGTGCCAGCAGCCAAGACGGGACAGGCTCTGGAAACACCATATATTTT. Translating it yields CASSQDGTGSGNTIYF.

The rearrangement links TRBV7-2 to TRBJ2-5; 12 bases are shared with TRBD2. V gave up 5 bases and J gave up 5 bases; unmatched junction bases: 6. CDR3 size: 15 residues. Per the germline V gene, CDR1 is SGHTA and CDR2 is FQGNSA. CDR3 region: CASSVTSGSGETQYF. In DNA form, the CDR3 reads TGTGCCAGCAGCGTGACTAGCGGGAGCGGGGAGACCCAGTACTTC.

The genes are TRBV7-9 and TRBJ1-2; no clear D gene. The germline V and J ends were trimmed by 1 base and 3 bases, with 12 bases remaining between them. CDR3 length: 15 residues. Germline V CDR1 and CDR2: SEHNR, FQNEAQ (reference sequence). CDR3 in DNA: TGTGCCAGCAGCTTAGGGGGAGGGAGGGACTATGGCTACACCTTC. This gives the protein CASSLGGGRDYGYTF.

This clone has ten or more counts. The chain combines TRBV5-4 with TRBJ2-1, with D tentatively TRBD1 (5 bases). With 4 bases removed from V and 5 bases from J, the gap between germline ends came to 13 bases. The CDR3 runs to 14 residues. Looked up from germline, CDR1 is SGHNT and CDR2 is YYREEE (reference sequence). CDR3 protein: CASSHPTADNEQFF. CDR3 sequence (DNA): TGTGCCAGCAGCCACCCGACAGCAGACAATGAGCAGTTCTTC.

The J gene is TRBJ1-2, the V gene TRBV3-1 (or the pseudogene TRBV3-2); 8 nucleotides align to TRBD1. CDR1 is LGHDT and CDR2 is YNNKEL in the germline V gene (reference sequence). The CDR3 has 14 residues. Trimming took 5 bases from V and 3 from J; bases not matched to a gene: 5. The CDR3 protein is CASSNSGGDYGYTF. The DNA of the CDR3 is TGTGCCAGCAGCAACTCAGGGGGCGACTATGGCTACACCTTC.

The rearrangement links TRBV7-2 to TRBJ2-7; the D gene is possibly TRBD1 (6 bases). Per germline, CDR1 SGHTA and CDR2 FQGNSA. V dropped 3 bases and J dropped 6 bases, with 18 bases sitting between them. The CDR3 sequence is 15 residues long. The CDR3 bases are TGTGCCAGCAGCTTCGGCAGGGGCCTTTCCCGCGAGCAGTACTTC. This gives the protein CASSFGRGLSREQYF.

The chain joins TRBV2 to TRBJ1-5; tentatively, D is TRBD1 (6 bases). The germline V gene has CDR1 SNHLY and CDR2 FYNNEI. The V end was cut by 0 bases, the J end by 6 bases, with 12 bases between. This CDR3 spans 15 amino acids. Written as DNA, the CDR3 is TGTGCCAGCAGTGAAGCGGGGGGGGGCTCTCAGCCCCAGCATTTT. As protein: CASSEAGGGSQPQHF.